A selection of T cell receptor beta chains follows, all from one sample in a study of CD8+CD57+ T cells in acquired aplastic anemia. Each CDR3 protein gets one entry after TCRdb re-called the reads with MiXCR. The sample shows 200,000 or so distinct CDR3 sequences, approximately 48% of them seen only once. The specimen sequenced was sorted CD4+, CD8+, or CD8+CD57+ T cells (not recorded which) from PBMCs. All receptors come from a human donor with aplastic anemia. Each CDR3 is given with its conserved first and last residue. A D gene is named only where the DNA matches it firmly. Part of the rows lack a size; the others show once, few, many or a class for expanded clones.

v_gene: TRBV10-2
d_gene: .
abundance: once
j_gene: TRBJ1-2
CDR3nt: TGCGCCACCCTCGCCGGGAGGAACTATGGCTACACCTTC
CDR3aa: CATLAGRNYGYTF

v_gene: TRBV4-1
d_gene: TRBD1
abundance: .
j_gene: TRBJ2-7
CDR3nt: TGCGCCAGCAGCCAAGTCGGGACAGGGACTCGAGAGCAGTACTTC
CDR3aa: CASSQVGTGTREQYF

v_gene: TRBV7-9
d_gene: .
abundance: .
j_gene: TRBJ2-7
CDR3nt: TGTGCCACAGATCCTCGGGGTACCTACGAGCAGTACTTC
CDR3aa: CATDPRGTYEQYF

v_gene: TRBV20-1
d_gene: TRBD2
abundance: many
j_gene: TRBJ2-2
CDR3nt: TGCAGTGCTAGAGGATCTAGCGGGAAAGGTACCGGGGAGCTGTTTTTT
CDR3aa: CSARGSSGKGTGELFF

v_gene: TRBV24-1
d_gene: TRBD2
abundance: .
j_gene: TRBJ2-5
CDR3nt: TGTGCCACCAAAGGAGCGGGAGGAGAGACCCAGTACTTC
CDR3aa: CATKGAGGETQYF

v_gene: TRBV20-1
d_gene: TRBD1
abundance: .
j_gene: TRBJ1-6
CDR3nt: TGCAGTGCTAGGGAGACAGGGAATTCACCCCTCCACTTT
CDR3aa: CSARETGNSPLHF

v_gene: TRBV24-1
d_gene: TRBD2
abundance: many
j_gene: TRBJ2-5
CDR3nt: TGTGCCACCAGTGATGCCGGGACTAGTGGCGAGACCCAGTACTTC
CDR3aa: CATSDAGTSGETQYF

v_gene: TRBV20-1
d_gene: .
abundance: many
j_gene: TRBJ2-7
CDR3nt: TGCAGTGCCCAAAATCAGCGGTCTAGCTCCTACGAGCAGTACTTC
CDR3aa: CSAQNQRSSSYEQYF

v_gene: TRBV9
d_gene: TRBD2
abundance: many
j_gene: TRBJ2-2
CDR3nt: TGTGCCAGCAGCGCCCCCGCCCTCGGACTAGCGGGGGCCGGGGAGCTGTTTTTT
CDR3aa: CASSAPALGLAGAGELFF

v_gene: TRBV10-2
d_gene: TRBD1
abundance: many
j_gene: TRBJ1-4
CDR3nt: TGCGCCAGCAGCGGATCCGGGACAGGCTTTGAAAAACTGTTTTTT
CDR3aa: CASSGSGTGFEKLFF

v_gene: TRBV19
d_gene: .
abundance: many
j_gene: TRBJ2-7
CDR3nt: TGTGCCAGTAGTTCAAACCGGGACGGCTCCTACGAGCAGTACTTC
CDR3aa: CASSSNRDGSYEQYF

v_gene: TRBV5-1
d_gene: .
abundance: many
j_gene: TRBJ2-5
CDR3nt: TGCGCCAGCAGCTCGGGACTTATCCAAGAGACCCAGTACTTC
CDR3aa: CASSSGLIQETQYF

v_gene: TRBV19
d_gene: .
abundance: few
j_gene: TRBJ2-6
CDR3nt: TGTGCCAGTAGTATGTCCGGGGCCAACGTCCTGACTTTC
CDR3aa: CASSMSGANVLTF

v_gene: TRBV12-3/TRBV12-4
d_gene: .
abundance: .
j_gene: TRBJ1-2
CDR3nt: TGTGCCAGCAGTTTAGAAGTGATCCAGGGAGCTAACTATGGCTACACCTTC
CDR3aa: CASSLEVIQGANYGYTF

v_gene: TRBV19
d_gene: .
abundance: many
j_gene: TRBJ1-3
CDR3nt: TGTGCCAGCACTGGGGACCGAGTCTCTGGAAACACCATATATTTT
CDR3aa: CASTGDRVSGNTIYF

v_gene: TRBV9
d_gene: TRBD1
abundance: many
j_gene: TRBJ2-3
CDR3nt: TGTGCCAGCAGCGTTCAGGGGGCTGATACGCAGTATTTT
CDR3aa: CASSVQGADTQYF

v_gene: TRBV10-3
d_gene: TRBD1
abundance: .
j_gene: TRBJ1-6
CDR3nt: TGTGCCATCAGTGAGACCCGACAGGGGGCATTTGCTTCACCCCTCCACTTT
CDR3aa: CAISETRQGAFASPLHF

v_gene: TRBV24-1
d_gene: TRBD1
abundance: .
j_gene: TRBJ2-7
CDR3nt: TGTGCCACCAGTGATTTAGGGGACAGTCCCCACGAGCAGTACTTC
CDR3aa: CATSDLGDSPHEQYF

v_gene: TRBV15
d_gene: .
abundance: many
j_gene: TRBJ1-6
CDR3nt: TGTGCCACCAGCAGAGCCAGGTCGAGTTCACCCCTCCACTTT
CDR3aa: CATSRARSSSPLHF

v_gene: TRBV19
d_gene: TRBD2
abundance: few
j_gene: TRBJ2-1
CDR3nt: TGTGCCAGTAGTATAGCGAGCGGGAGGCCCTACAATGAGCAGTTCTTC
CDR3aa: CASSIASGRPYNEQFF

v_gene: TRBV12-3/TRBV12-4
d_gene: .
abundance: many
j_gene: TRBJ1-5
CDR3nt: TGTGCCAGCAGTAGAGACAGGTATAGCAATCAGCCCCAGCATTTT
CDR3aa: CASSRDRYSNQPQHF

v_gene: TRBV19
d_gene: .
abundance: .
j_gene: TRBJ1-3
CDR3nt: TGTGCCAGTAGTATGCAAGGGTCCTCTGGAAACACCATATATTTT
CDR3aa: CASSMQGSSGNTIYF

v_gene: TRBV5-1
d_gene: .
abundance: .
j_gene: TRBJ2-3
CDR3nt: TGCGCCGGCAGCCCGCAGTCTGTCGCAGATACGCAGTATTTT
CDR3aa: CAGSPQSVADTQYF

v_gene: TRBV20-1
d_gene: TRBD2
abundance: .
j_gene: TRBJ2-7
CDR3nt: TGCAGTGCTGGGAAGACTAGCGGGGGAACCACCTACGAGCAGTACTTC
CDR3aa: CSAGKTSGGTTYEQYF

v_gene: TRBV2
d_gene: .
abundance: .
j_gene: TRBJ1-1
CDR3nt: TGTGCCAGCAGCGTCCGGTCGTCTAACACTGGAGCTTTCTTT
CDR3aa: CASSVRSSNTGAFF